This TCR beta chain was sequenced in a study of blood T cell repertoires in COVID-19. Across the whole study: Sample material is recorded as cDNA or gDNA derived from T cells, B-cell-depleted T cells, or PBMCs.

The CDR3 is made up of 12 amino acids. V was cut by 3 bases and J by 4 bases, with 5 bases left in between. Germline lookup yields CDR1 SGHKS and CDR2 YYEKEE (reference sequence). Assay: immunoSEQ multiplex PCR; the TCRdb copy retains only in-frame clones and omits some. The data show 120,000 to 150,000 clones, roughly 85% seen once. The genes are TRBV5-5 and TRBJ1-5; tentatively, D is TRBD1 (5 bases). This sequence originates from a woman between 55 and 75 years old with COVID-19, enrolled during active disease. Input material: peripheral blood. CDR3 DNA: TGTGCCAGCAGCTCAGGGAATCAGCCCCAGCATTTT. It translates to CASSSGNQPQHF. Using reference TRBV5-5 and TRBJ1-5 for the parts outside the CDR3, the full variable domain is DAGVTQSPTHLIKTRGQQVTLRCSPISGHKSVSWYQQVLGQGPQFIFQYYEKEERGRGNFPDRFSARQFPNYSSELNVNALLLGDSALYLCASSSGNQPQHFGDGTRLSIL.